Sequencing of this T cell receptor (beta chain) was carried out in a study of shared T cell receptors in the human thymus. Produced via immunoSEQ multiplex PCR; TCRdb's table is partial and in-frame only. The sample lists about 380,000 clones; around 95% were seen once. The CDR3 contains 13 residues. The V gene's germline CDR1 is SGDLS and CDR2 YYNGEE. The V segment lost 4 bases and the J segment 9 bases; nucleotides outside the gene matches: 7. The clonotype comes from a human donor. The specimen was thymocytes. The rearrangement links TRBV9 to TRBJ2-1; 7 bases fit TRBD1. CDR3 DNA: TGTGCCAGCAGCTCCCACAGGGGACGTGAGCAGTTCTTC. This codes for CASSSHRGREQFF.